This entry is about one TCR beta chain. Germline CDR1 reads SGDLS; CDR2 reads YYNGEE. V was shortened by 0 bases and J by 1 base, with 8 bases between the two germline ends. The CDR3 is 15 amino acids. Produced via immunoSEQ multiplex PCR; TCRdb's table is partial and in-frame only. Of around 50,000 clones listed, 85% to 95% are singletons. This specimen comes from a study of T cell changes during pregnancy in multiple sclerosis. The sequence came from a female donor with multiple sclerosis, enrolled in a pregnancy study. The material was CD4+ T cells from peripheral blood mononuclear cells, obtained in the third trimester of pregnancy. This chain links TRBV9 with TRBJ1-3; a weak D match, TRBD1 (5 bases). Written as DNA, the CDR3 is TGTGCCAGCAGCGTAGCTTCAGGGTCTGGAAACACCATATATTTT. Protein product: CASSVASGSGNTIYF. Using reference TRBV9 and TRBJ1-3 for the parts outside the CDR3, the full variable domain is DSGVTQTPKHLITATGQRVTLRCSPRSGDLSVYWYQQSLDQGLQFLIQYYNGEERAKGNILERFSAQQFPDLHSELNLSSLELGDSALYFCASSVASGSGNTIYFGEGSWLTVV.